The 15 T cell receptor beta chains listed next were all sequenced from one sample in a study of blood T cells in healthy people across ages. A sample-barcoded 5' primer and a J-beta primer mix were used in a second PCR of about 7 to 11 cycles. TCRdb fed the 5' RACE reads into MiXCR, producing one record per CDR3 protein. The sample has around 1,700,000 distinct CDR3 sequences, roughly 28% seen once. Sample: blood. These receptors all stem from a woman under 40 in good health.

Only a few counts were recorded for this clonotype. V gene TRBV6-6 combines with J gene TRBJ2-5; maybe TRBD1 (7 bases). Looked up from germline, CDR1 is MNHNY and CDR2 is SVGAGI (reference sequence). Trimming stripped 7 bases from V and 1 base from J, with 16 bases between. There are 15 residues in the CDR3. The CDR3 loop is CASKGAIGGQETQYF. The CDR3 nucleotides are TGTGCCAGCAAGGGGGCGATCGGGGGCCAAGAGACCCAGTACTTC.

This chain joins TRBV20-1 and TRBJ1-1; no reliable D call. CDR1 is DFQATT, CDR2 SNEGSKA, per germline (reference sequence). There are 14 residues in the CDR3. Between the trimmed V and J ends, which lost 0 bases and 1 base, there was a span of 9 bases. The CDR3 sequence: CSARDDGQNTEAFF. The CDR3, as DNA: TGCAGTGCTAGAGATGATGGCCAGAACACTGAAGCTTTCTTT.

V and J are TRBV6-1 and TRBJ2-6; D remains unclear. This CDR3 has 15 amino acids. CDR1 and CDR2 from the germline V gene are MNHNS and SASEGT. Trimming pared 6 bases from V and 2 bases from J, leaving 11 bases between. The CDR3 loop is CASRSEQPGANVLTF. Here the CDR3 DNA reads TGTGCCAGCAGATCAGAGCAACCTGGGGCCAACGTCCTGACTTTC.

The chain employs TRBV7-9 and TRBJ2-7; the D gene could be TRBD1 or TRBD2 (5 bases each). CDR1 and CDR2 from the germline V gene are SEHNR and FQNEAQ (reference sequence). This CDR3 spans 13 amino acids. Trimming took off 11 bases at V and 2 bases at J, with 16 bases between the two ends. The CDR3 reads CAGTFWGTYEQYF. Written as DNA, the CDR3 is TGTGCCGGCACCTTCTGGGGGACCTACGAGCAGTACTTC. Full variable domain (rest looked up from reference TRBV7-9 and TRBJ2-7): DTGVSQNPRHKITKRGQNVTFRCDPISEHNRLYWYRQTLGQGPEFLTYFQNEAQLEKSRLLSDRFSAERPKGSFSTLEIQRTEQGDSAMYLCAGTFWGTYEQYFGPGTRLTVT.

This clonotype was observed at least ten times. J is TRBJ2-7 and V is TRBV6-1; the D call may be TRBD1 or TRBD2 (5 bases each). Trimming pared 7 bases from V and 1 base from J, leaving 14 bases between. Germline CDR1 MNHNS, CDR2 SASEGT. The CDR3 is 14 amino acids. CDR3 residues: CASKGRAGSYEQYF. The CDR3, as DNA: TGTGCCAGCAAAGGCAGGGCGGGTTCCTACGAGCAGTACTTC.

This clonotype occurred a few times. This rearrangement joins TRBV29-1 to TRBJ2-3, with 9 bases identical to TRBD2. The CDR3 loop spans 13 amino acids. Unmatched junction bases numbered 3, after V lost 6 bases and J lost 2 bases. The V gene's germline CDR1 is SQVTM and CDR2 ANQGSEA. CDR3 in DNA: TGCAGCGTACGCGGGGGGGCCACAGATACGCAGTATTTT. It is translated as CSVRGGATDTQYF.

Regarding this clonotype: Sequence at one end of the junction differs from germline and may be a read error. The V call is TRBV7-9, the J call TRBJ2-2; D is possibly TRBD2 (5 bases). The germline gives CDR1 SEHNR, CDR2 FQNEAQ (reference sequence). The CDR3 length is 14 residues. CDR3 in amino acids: CASSPRALTGERFF. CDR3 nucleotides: TGTGCCAGCAGCCCCCGGGCCCTCACCGGGGAGCGGTTTTTT.

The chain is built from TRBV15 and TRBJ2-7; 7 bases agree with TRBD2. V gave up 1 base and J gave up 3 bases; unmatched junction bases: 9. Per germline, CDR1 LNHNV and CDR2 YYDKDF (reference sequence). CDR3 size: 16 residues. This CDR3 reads CATSRGERGLHYEQYF. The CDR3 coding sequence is TGTGCCACCAGCAGAGGGGAGCGGGGCCTCCACTACGAGCAGTACTTC.

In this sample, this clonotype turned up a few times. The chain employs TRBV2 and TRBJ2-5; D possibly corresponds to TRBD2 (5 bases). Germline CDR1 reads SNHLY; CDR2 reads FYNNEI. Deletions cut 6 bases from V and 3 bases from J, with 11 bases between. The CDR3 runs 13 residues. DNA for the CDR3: TGTGCCAGCAGGAGGAGGCGGGAAGAGACCCAGTACTTC. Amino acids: CASRRRREETQYF.

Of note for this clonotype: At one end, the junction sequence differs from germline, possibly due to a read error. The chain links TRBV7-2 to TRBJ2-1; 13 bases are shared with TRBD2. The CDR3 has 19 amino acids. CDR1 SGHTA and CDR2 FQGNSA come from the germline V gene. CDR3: CAGSSWGLAGTPSYNEQFF. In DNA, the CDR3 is TGTGCCGGCAGCTCATGGGGACTAGCGGGAACCCCCTCCTACAATGAGCAGTTCTTC.

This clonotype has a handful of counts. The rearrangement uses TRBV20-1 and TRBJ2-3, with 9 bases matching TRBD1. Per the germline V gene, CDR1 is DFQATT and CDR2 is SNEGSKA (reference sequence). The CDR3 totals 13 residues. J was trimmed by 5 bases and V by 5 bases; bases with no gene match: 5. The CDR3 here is CSAADRGRDTQYF. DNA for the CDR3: TGCAGTGCTGCGGACAGGGGAAGAGATACGCAGTATTTT.

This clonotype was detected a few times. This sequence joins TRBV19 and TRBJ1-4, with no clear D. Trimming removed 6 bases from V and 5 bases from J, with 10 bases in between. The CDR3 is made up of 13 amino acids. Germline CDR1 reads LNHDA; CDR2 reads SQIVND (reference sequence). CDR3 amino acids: CASSPKKNEKLFF. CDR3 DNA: TGTGCCAGTAGCCCAAAGAAAAATGAAAAACTGTTTTTT.

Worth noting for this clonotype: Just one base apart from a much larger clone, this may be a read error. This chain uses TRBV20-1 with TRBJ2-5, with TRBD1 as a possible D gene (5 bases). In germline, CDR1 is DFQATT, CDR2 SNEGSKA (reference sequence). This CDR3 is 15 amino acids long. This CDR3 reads CSARDMGLRQETRYF. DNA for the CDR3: TGCAGTGCTAGAGATATGGGGCTAAGACAAGAGACCCGGTACTTC.

The CDR3 region is CASSGGRYEKLFF. CDR3 sequence (DNA): TGTGCCAGCAGCGGGGGGCGCTATGAAAAACTGTTTTTT. The chain is built from TRBV7-9 and TRBJ1-4; maybe TRBD1 (6 bases). V dropped 5 bases and J dropped 6 bases, with 10 bases sitting between them. The germline gives CDR1 SEHNR, CDR2 FQNEAQ (reference sequence). CDR3 length: 13 amino acids.

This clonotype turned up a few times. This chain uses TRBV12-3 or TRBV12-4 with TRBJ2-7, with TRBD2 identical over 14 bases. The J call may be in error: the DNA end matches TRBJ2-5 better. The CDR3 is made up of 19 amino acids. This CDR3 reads CASSPTTGTSGSLGETQYF. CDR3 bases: TGTGCCAGCAGTCCTACCACCGGGACTAGCGGGAGTTTAGGAGAGACCCAGTACTTC.